A selection of T cell receptor beta chains follows, all from one sample in a study of cytomegalovirus exposure and HLA in healthy donors. Assay: immunoSEQ multiplex PCR; the TCRdb copy retains only in-frame clones and omits some. Of approximately 170,000 clones listed, 75% to 90% were seen once; the top ten hold about 2.3%. Source material: PBMCs. The origin of the receptors is a male donor in good health and CMV-seronegative. Both conserved end residues are part of each CDR3. The D gene is left open where the match is weak. Not all rows give a size; the values are once, few, many and, for expanded clones, a class.

V	D	size	J	DNA	CDR3
TRBV6-1	NA	NA	TRBJ2-7	TGTGCCAGCAGTGAAGCGCAGTCCTACGAGCAGTACTTC	CASSEAQSYEQYF
TRBV19	TRBD1	NA	TRBJ2-1	TGTGCCAGTAGTATCTCTGACAGGGGGAATGAGCAGTTCTTC	CASSISDRGNEQFF
TRBV2	TRBD2	NA	TRBJ2-7	TGTGCCAGCACCTCATTGGGGGGGGATAGCTCCTACGAGCAGTACTTC	CASTSLGGDSSYEQYF
TRBV7-2	NA	NA	TRBJ2-2	TGTGCCAGCAGCCGAGGCGGGGAGCTGTTTTTT	CASSRGGELFF
TRBV7-9	NA	NA	TRBJ1-1	TGTGCCAGCAGCCTCGACACTGAAGCTTTCTTT	CASSLDTEAFF
TRBV9	TRBD1	NA	TRBJ2-1	TGTGCCAGCAGCGCCCGGGACAGGGGGCTGGATGAGCAGTTCTTC	CASSARDRGLDEQFF
TRBV4-3	NA	NA	TRBJ1-1	TGCGCCAGCAGCCGCCGGTTGTTCACTGAAGCTTTCTTT	CASSRRLFTEAFF
TRBV11-3	TRBD1	NA	TRBJ2-4	TGTGCCAGCAGCTTAGGGACAGGGAACATTCAGTACTTC	CASSLGTGNIQYF
TRBV5-6	TRBD1	NA	TRBJ2-7	TGTGCCAGCAGCTTAGACAGGGTCTACGAGCAGTACTTC	CASSLDRVYEQYF
TRBV27	TRBD1	NA	TRBJ1-2	TGTGCCAGCAGTATCGGGACAGGGGGCGACTATGGCTACACCTTC	CASSIGTGGDYGYTF
TRBV7-6	NA	NA	TRBJ1-2	TGTGCCAGCAGCTTAGCACAGGAGCCGTGGGGCTACACCTTC	CASSLAQEPWGYTF
TRBV5-6	TRBD1	once	TRBJ2-3	TGTGCCAGCAGCAGGGGACAGGGGGTATACGATACGCAGTATTTT	CASSRGQGVYDTQYF
TRBV21-1	NA	NA	TRBJ2-1	TGTGCCAGCAGCAAAGACGACAGGGTGGCCTACAATGAGCAGTTCTTC	CASSKDDRVAYNEQFF
TRBV5-1	NA	few	TRBJ2-7	TGCGCCAGCAGCCTGGGGGCAGGGACCTACGAGCAGTACTTC	CASSLGAGTYEQYF
TRBV6-6	TRBD1	NA	TRBJ1-2	TGTGCCAGCAACAGGGGATCGGACTATGGCTACACCTTC	CASNRGSDYGYTF
TRBV5-5	NA	NA	TRBJ1-1	TGTGCCAGCAGCCCTTCTCCGAACACTGAAGCTTTCTTT	CASSPSPNTEAFF
TRBV7-9	NA	NA	TRBJ2-2	TGTGCCAGCAGCTTAAACAGCAACACCGGGGAGCTGTTTTTT	CASSLNSNTGELFF
TRBV5-1	NA	NA	TRBJ2-3	TGCGCCAGCAAGAATGACAGAATAGATACGCAGTATTTT	CASKNDRIDTQYF
TRBV6-5	TRBD1	NA	TRBJ1-5	TGTGCCAGCAGTGTTCGACAGGGGAATCAGCCCCAGCATTTT	CASSVRQGNQPQHF
TRBV7-6	NA	NA	TRBJ1-5	TGTGCCAGCAGCTTTCAGGGGAGCCAGCCCCAGCATTTT	CASSFQGSQPQHF
TRBV13	NA	NA	TRBJ1-5	TGTGCCAGCAGCTTATCCCAGGATCAGCCCCAGCATTTT	CASSLSQDQPQHF
TRBV7-2	NA	NA	TRBJ1-1	TGTGCCAGCAGCTTCCGGGGGGCTTGGAACACTGAAGCTTTCTTT	CASSFRGAWNTEAFF
TRBV2	TRBD1	NA	TRBJ2-3	TGTGCCAGCAGTGCCCGGACAGGGAGAGGGGATACGCAGTATTTT	CASSARTGRGDTQYF
TRBV7-9	NA	NA	TRBJ1-1	TGTGCCAGCAGCTTAGTAGGGAGAAGGACTGAAGCTTTCTTT	CASSLVGRRTEAFF
TRBV11-3	NA	NA	TRBJ1-1	TGTGCCAGCAGTTCGGGTAGTGAGGGCACTGAAGCTTTCTTT	CASSSGSEGTEAFF
TRBV5-4	NA	few	TRBJ1-6	TGTGCCAGCAGCTTGGCGGGGCGGGGAGACGATAATTCACCCCTCCACTTT	CASSLAGRGDDNSPLHF
TRBV6-6	TRBD1	NA	TRBJ1-2	TGTGCCAGCACTCCAGGGACAGAAACTAACTATGGCTACACCTTC	CASTPGTETNYGYTF